This entry describes one T cell receptor beta chain. A much larger clone differs from this one at a single base, so this may be a read error. The sample is drawn from a study of CD8 T cells in ankylosing spondylitis. CDR3 length: 13 residues. Germline CDR1 LGHDT, CDR2 YNNKEL (reference sequence). A single record per CDR3 protein comes from TCRdb applying MiXCR to the 5' RACE reads. The sample holds 250,000 or so distinct CDR3 sequences, roughly a quarter seen once. The TCR comes from a male donor with ankylosing spondylitis or in good health (not recorded which). Sequenced sample: blood, either unsorted or a sorted T cell fraction (not recorded which). This sequence joins TRBV3-1 and TRBJ2-7, with TRBD2 matching 8 bases. CDR3 DNA: TGTGCCGGCAGCGCGGGGGGATCCTACGAGCAGTACTTC. This codes for CAGSAGGSYEQYF.